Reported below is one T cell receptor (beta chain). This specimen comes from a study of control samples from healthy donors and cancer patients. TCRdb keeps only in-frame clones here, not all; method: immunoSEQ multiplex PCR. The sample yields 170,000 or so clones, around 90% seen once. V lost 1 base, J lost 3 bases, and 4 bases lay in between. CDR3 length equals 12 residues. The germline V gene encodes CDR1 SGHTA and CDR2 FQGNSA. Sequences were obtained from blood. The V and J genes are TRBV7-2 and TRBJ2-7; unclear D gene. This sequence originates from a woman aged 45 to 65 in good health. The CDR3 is CASSLDYYEQYF. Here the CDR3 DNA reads TGTGCCAGCAGCTTAGACTACTACGAGCAGTACTTC. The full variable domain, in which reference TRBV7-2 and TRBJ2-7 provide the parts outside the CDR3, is GAGVSQSPSNKVTEKGKDVELRCDPISGHTALYWYRQSLGQGLEFLIYFQGNSAPDKSGLPSDRFSAERTGGSVSTLTIQRTQQEDSAVYLCASSLDYYEQYFGPGTRLTVT.